The entry below gives a single T cell receptor (beta chain) sequence along with its context. The length of the CDR3 is 16 residues. The germline V gene has CDR1 SGHRS and CDR2 YFSETQ. Trimming at V came to 1 base and at J to 5 bases, leaving 8 bases not matched to a gene. Study members were between about 18 and 95 years old and lived in approximately 25 US regions. What the recovered Cohort 3 donors had was two negative PCRs, clearance, or symptom resolution. Libraries were prepared by immunoSEQ multiplex PCR; TCRdb keeps only in-frame clonotypes and omits some of them. Of about 250,000 clones in the sample, about 89% were seen once. These data originate in a study of blood T cell repertoires in COVID-19. In the study overall: The United States, Italy and Spain were the sources of the acute and convalescent COVID-19 samples. T cells, B-cell-depleted T cells, or PBMCs provided the cDNA or gDNA that served as material.

This TCR derives from a man aged 40-49 years who had recovered from COVID-19. Sequences were obtained from PBMCs or T cells enriched from blood (not recorded which). V is TRBV5-1 and J is TRBJ2-7; 11 bases match TRBD2. The CDR3 sequence: CASSLRLAGPGDEQYF. The CDR3, as DNA: TGCGCCAGCAGCTTGCGACTAGCGGGGCCGGGGGACGAGCAGTACTTC.